This T cell receptor (beta chain) is drawn from a study of beta chain features in type 1 diabetes. Study outcomes and limitations: Among patients with Type 1 diabetes, TCRB CDR3s were moderately but significantly shorter in every one of the four CD4+ subsets. Type 1 diabetes patients showed fewer insertions and more deletions at VDJ junctions.

This clone has only a few counts. Its specificity is unknown. The isolated RNA, all of it, was reverse transcribed, so expressed TCRB transcripts were what got sequenced. Libraries were prepared by immunoSEQ multiplex PCR; TCRdb keeps only in-frame clonotypes and omits some of them. Found here are roughly 400,000 clones, about 15% of them singletons; the top ten hold 0.019%. The CDR3 is 15 residues long. J gave up 3 bases and V 5 bases, and 5 bases lay outside the gene matches. Germline lookup yields CDR1 PRHDT and CDR2 FYEKMQ (reference sequence). The rearrangement joins TRBV13 to TRBJ2-1; 9 bases agree with TRBD2. The sequence was obtained from a woman aged 18-30 years in good health. The sample taken for sequencing was naive CD4+ T cells from blood. The CDR3 loop is CASSVTSGSYNEQFF. The CDR3 bases are TGTGCCAGCAGCGTGACTAGCGGAAGCTACAATGAGCAGTTCTTC.